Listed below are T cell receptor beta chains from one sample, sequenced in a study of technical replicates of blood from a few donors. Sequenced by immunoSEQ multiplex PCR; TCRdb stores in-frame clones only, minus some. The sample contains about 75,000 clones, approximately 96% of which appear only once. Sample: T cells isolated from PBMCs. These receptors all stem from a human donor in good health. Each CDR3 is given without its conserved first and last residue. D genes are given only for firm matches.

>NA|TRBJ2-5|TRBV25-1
ASSPPEGWETQY
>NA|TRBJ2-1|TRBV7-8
ASSLGAIHNEQF
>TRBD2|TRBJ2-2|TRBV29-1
SVLPSGSPGELF
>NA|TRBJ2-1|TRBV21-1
ASSKSQGIFGNEQF
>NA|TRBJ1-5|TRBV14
ASSQSNQPQH
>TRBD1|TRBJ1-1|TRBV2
ASSVIGQGLAEAF
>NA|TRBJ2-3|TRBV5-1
ASSGVGGLSSTDTQY
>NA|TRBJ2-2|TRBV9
ASSVLGVGTGELF
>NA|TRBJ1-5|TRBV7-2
ASSLAGFTGQPQH
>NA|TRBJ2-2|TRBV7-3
ASSLAMNTGELF
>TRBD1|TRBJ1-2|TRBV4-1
ASSQEFPGGHGYT
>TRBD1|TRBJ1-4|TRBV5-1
ASSLGTGGEKLF
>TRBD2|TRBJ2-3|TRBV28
ASSSIWTSGKDTQY
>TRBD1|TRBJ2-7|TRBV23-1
AKETVNSDRAFYEQY
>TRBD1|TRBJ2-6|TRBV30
AWSQGAGANVLT
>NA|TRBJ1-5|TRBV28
ASTEQGDYYSNQPQH
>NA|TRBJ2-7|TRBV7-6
ASSGGFGEQY
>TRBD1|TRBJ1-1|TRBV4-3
ASSAYRGGTEAF
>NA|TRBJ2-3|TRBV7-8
ASSQSRGADTQY
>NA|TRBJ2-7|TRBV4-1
ASSPGLSYEQY
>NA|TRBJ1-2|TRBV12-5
ASGLDPGGDYGYT
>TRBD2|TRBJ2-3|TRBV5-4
ATRTSMMDTQY
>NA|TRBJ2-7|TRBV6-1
ASNGGGIYEQY
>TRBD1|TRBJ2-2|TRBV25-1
ASSGQGRELF
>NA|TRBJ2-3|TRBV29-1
SVESVAIFRKTDTQY
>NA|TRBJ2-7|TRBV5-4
ASSRDFSYEQY
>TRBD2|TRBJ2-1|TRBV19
ASSMAGGPIEQF
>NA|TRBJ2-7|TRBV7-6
ASSSLTNYEQY
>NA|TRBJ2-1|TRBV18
ASSREFTYNEQF
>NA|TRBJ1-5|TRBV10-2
ASSEQENQPQH
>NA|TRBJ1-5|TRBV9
ASSLGGDSNQPQH
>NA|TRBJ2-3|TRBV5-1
ASSFAGDTQY
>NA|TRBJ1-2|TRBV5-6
ASSLYYGYT
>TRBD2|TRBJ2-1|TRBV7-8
ASSLRPGLAGNEQF
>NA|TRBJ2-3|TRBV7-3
ASSLVGDQADTQY
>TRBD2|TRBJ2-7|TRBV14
ASSQIAGGYEQY
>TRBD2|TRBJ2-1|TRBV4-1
ASSILAASYNEQF
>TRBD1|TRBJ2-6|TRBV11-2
ASSLGDIPGQAET
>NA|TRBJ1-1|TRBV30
ARSGVNTEAF
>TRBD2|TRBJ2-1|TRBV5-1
ASSWTSRNEQF
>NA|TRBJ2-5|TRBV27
ASSLSSSGHISTQY
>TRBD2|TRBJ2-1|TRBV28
ASSLGLAGAYNEQF
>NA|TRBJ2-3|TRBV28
ASQLGQMDPSSTDTQY
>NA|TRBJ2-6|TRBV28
ASGSVHSGANVLT
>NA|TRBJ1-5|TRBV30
AWSGRGNQPQH
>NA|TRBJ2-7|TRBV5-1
ASSLGRASYEQY
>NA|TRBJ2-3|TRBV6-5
ASSYGGIGADTQY
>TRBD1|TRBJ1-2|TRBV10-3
AISEMEGQDGYT
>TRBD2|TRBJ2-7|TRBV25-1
ASSEYVGLAGENEQY
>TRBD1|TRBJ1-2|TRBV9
ASSPSDREIYGYT
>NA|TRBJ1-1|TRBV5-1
ASSLVTPGEAF
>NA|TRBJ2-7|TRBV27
ASSPGYEQY
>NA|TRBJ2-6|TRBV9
ASSLGESSGANVLT